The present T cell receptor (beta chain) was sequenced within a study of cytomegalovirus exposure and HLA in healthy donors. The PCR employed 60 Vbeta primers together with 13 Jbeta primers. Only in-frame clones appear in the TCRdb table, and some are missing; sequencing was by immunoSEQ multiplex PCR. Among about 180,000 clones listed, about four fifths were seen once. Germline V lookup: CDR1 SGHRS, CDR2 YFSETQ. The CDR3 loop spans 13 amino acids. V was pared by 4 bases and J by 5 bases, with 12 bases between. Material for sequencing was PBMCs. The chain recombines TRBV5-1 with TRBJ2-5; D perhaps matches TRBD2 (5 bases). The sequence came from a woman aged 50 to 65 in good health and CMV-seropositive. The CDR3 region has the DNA TGCGCCAGCAGCGCGGGCATGGGGGAGACCCAGTACTTC. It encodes CASSAGMGETQYF. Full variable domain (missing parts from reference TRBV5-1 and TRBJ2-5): KAGVTQTPRYLIKTRGQQVTLSCSPISGHRSVSWYQQTPGQGLQFLFEYFSETQRNKGNFPGRFSGRQFSNSRSEMNVSTLELGDSALYLCASSAGMGETQYFGPGTRLLVL.